These 13 T cell receptor beta chains share one sample of origin, sequenced in a study of radiotherapy plus CTLA-4 blockade in lung cancer. Sequenced by immunoSEQ multiplex PCR; TCRdb stores in-frame clones only, minus some. The sample includes some 32,000 clones, less than 75% seen only once; the top ten take 4%. The input for sequencing was peripheral blood, taken from a patient treated with radiotherapy plus ipilimumab. Receptor source: a human donor with non-small cell lung cancer who had stable disease on radiotherapy plus ipilimumab.

The gene calls are TRBV27 and TRBJ2-1; 8 bases map to TRBD1. Germline V lookup: CDR1 MNHEY, CDR2 SMNVEV (reference sequence). CDR3 size: 12 residues. V was clipped by 6 bases and J by 8 bases; unmatched bases: 3. The chain's CDR3 is CASSSGGYEQFF. In DNA form, the CDR3 reads TGTGCCAGCAGCTCAGGGGGCTATGAGCAGTTCTTC.

This chain uses TRBV29-1 with TRBJ1-2; the match to TRBD1 covers 7 bases. Trimming cost V 7 bases and J 5 bases; bases outside gene matches: 10. The CDR3 totals 13 residues. Looked up from germline, CDR1 is SQVTM and CDR2 is ANQGSEA. CDR3 amino acids: CSGDLGQVYGYTF. The CDR3 region has the DNA TGCAGCGGGGACCTAGGACAGGTATATGGCTACACCTTC.

CDR3 bases: TGTGCCAGCAGCGCTGTGATAGTGGGGGGGAGGCTGTTTTTT. Encoded protein: CASSAVIVGGRLFF. The chain uses TRBV9 and TRBJ2-2; 7 nucleotides match TRBD2. The CDR3 is made up of 14 amino acids. After removal of 3 bases from V and 13 bases from J, the junction contained 12 bases not matched to a gene. Per the germline V gene, CDR1 is SGDLS and CDR2 is YYNGEE.

The J gene is TRBJ1-3, the V gene TRBV18; 7 positions agree with TRBD1. Germline assignment: CDR1 KGHSH and CDR2 LQKENI. Trimming took 0 bases from V and 4 from J; bases not matched to a gene: 3. The CDR3 totals 15 residues. This CDR3 is CASSPPGTAGNTIYF. The CDR3 DNA reads TGTGCCAGCTCACCACCTGGGACAGCAGGAAACACCATATATTTT.

The chain uses TRBV5-1 and TRBJ2-3; the D gene is possibly TRBD1 (5 bases). Trimming shortened V by 5 bases and J by 0 bases, and 7 bases separated the two germline ends. From germline, CDR1 is SGHRS and CDR2 YFSETQ. This CDR3 spans 13 amino acids. Here the CDR3 reads CASRTGSTDTQYF. DNA of the CDR3: TGCGCCAGCAGAACAGGTAGCACAGATACGCAGTATTTT. Full variable domain (remainder filled in from reference TRBV5-1 and TRBJ2-3): KAGVTQTPRYLIKTRGQQVTLSCSPISGHRSVSWYQQTPGQGLQFLFEYFSETQRNKGNFPGRFSGRQFSNSRSEMNVSTLELGDSALYLCASRTGSTDTQYFGPGTRLTVL.

V usage is TRBV2 and J usage is TRBJ2-7, with D tentatively TRBD1 or TRBD2 (5 bases each). This CDR3 is built from 14 residues. The germline CDR1 and CDR2 sequences are SNHLY and FYNNEI. V was cut by 7 bases and J by 7 bases, with 20 bases left in between. The CDR3 here is CASKRDEWATEQYF. CDR3 DNA: TGTGCCAGCAAAAGGGACGAGTGGGCGACGGAGCAGTACTTC.

The sample holds a few counts of this clone. V and J are TRBV9 and TRBJ2-2; 8 nucleotides align to TRBD2. This CDR3 region has 16 residues. Germline CDR1 reads SGDLS; CDR2 reads YYNGEE. V shed 3 bases, J shed 0 bases, and the junction held 4 bases outside the gene matches. The CDR3 sequence is CASSGRGLANTGELFF. CDR3 sequence (DNA): TGTGCCAGCAGCGGGAGGGGACTAGCGAACACCGGGGAGCTGTTTTTT.

The genes are TRBV10-1 and TRBJ2-7; TRBD1 might be the D (6 bases). Germline CDR1 and CDR2: WNHNN and SYGVQD (reference sequence). The V end was cut by 3 bases, the J end by 4 bases, with 13 bases between. The CDR3 runs to 14 residues. The CDR3 spells CASSDHRETYEQYF. The CDR3 DNA reads TGCGCCAGCAGTGACCACAGGGAGACTTACGAGCAGTACTTC.

The rearrangement uses TRBV19 and TRBJ2-1, with TRBD2 as a possible D gene (7 bases). V was clipped by 10 bases and J by 7 bases, with 20 bases between them. Per the germline V gene, CDR1 is LNHDA and CDR2 is SQIVND (reference sequence). CDR3 size: 14 residues. For the CDR3, the DNA is TGTGCCACAAGGGGCGGGAGAGGGACAAATGAGCAGTTCTTC. This gives the protein CATRGGRGTNEQFF.

The rearrangement joins TRBV25-1 to TRBJ2-5; TRBD2 aligns across 9 bases. Trimming at V came to 6 bases and at J to 4 bases, leaving 0 bases not matched to a gene. Germline V gives CDR1 MGHDK, CDR2 SYGVNS. The CDR3 totals 12 residues. The CDR3 loop reads CASRLAGETQYF. CDR3 DNA sequence: TGTGCCAGCAGACTAGCGGGAGAGACCCAGTACTTC. The complete variable domain, with remaining parts taken from reference TRBV25-1 and TRBJ2-5, reads EADIYQTPRYLVIGTGKKITLECSQTMGHDKMYWYQQDPGMELHLIHYSYGVNSTEKGDLSSESTVSRIRTEHFPLTLESARPSHTSQYLCASRLAGETQYFGPGTRLLVL.

CDR3: CAISELGDNQPQHF. CDR3 bases: TGTGCCATCAGTGAGTTAGGAGACAATCAGCCCCAGCATTTT. This chain connects TRBV10-3 to TRBJ1-5; no definite D call. Germline assignment: CDR1 ENHRY and CDR2 SYGVKD. The CDR3 has 14 residues. Trimming pared 1 base from V and 3 bases from J, leaving 7 bases between.

This chain joins TRBV7-2 and TRBJ2-7; D is possibly TRBD1 or TRBD2 (5 bases each). The CDR3 sequence is 15 residues long. Germline V gene lookup returns CDR1 SGHTA and CDR2 FQGNSA. Deletions cut 1 base from V and 4 bases from J, with 14 bases between. CDR3 DNA: TGTGCCAGCAGCTTAGGGGGGACCTACCGATACGAGCAGTACTTC. This translates into CASSLGGTYRYEQYF.

The gene calls are TRBV19 and TRBJ1-2; 9 positions match TRBD1. V dropped 4 bases and J dropped 0; count of bases not matched to a gene: 3. The CDR3 is made up of 15 amino acids. Per the germline V gene, CDR1 is LNHDA and CDR2 is SQIVND (reference sequence). The CDR3 DNA is TGTGCCAGTAGTACTGGGACAGGGTCTAACTATGGCTACACCTTC. Protein: CASSTGTGSNYGYTF.